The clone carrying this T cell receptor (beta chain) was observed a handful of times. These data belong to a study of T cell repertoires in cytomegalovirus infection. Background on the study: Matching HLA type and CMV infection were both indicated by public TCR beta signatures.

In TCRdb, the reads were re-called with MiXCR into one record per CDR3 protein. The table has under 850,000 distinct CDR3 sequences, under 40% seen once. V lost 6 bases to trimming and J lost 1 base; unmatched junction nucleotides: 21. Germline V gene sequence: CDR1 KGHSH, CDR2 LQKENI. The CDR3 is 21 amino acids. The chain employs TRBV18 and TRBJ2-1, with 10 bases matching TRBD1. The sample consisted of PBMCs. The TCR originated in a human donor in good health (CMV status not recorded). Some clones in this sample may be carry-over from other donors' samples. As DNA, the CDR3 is TGTGCCAGCTCGACGCAGGAGGGACAGGGGTCTAGCGAAAGGTCCTACAATGAGCAGTTCTTC. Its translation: CASSTQEGQGSSERSYNEQFF.